A single sample is the source of the 19 T cell receptor beta chains below, sequenced in a study of cytomegalovirus exposure and HLA in healthy donors (dated by TCRdb to about 2017). The library was built by means of the immunoSEQ multiplex PCR assay. A mixture of 60 forward primers for TCR Vbeta segments and 13 reverse primers for TCR Jbeta segments was used in the multiplex PCR. TCRdb took this table from immuneACCESS and kept in-frame rearrangements with V and J called. Such tables lack part of the clones; where checked against another copy, unresolved V genes explain under half of the gap, and the rest is unexplained. The sample table holds about 25,000 clones, of which 75% to 85% were seen once. The leading ten clones occupy 3.5% to 5.5% of the sample. The source material was PBMCs. These receptors were taken from a male donor in good health and CMV-seronegative.

The chain carries TRBV6-5 and TRBJ2-7; 8 nucleotides match TRBD1. The CDR3 is 15 amino acids. With V trimmed by 5 bases and J by 0 bases, 6 bases remained unmatched. Per germline, CDR1 MNHEY and CDR2 SVGAGI. The CDR3 nucleotides read TGTGCCAGCAGTCAACCGGGACAGGCCTCCTACGAGCAGTACTTC. It translates to CASSQPGQASYEQYF.

J is TRBJ2-7 and V is TRBV4-3, with 9 bases identical to TRBD1. Germline CDR1 LGHNA, CDR2 YSLEER. V trimming: 3 bases; J trimming: 8 bases; junction bases outside the gene matches: 11. The CDR3 has 15 residues. In DNA, the CDR3 is TGCGCCAGCAGCCAGGAACAGGGGGCGGGCTCCAAGCAGTACTTC. Protein: CASSQEQGAGSKQYF.

The chain combines TRBV4-2 with TRBJ1-2; D might be TRBD1 (6 bases). The V end was cut by 3 bases, the J end by 0 bases, with 11 bases between. CDR1 and CDR2 from the germline V gene are LGHNA and YNFKEQ. The CDR3 spans 15 residues. The CDR3 nucleotides are TGTGCCAGCAGCCAGCCAGGGGTTACTAACTATGGCTACACCTTC. This gives the protein CASSQPGVTNYGYTF.

The chain employs TRBV30 and TRBJ2-3, with D possibly TRBD2 on 6 matching bases. Germline-derived CDR1 and CDR2 are GTSNPN and SVGIG (reference sequence). V shed 3 bases and J shed 0 bases, with 13 bases lying between them. The CDR3 loop spans 15 amino acids. CDR3 nucleotide sequence: TGTGCCTGGAGGGTTAGCGGATCTAGCACAGATACGCAGTATTTT. Amino acid sequence: CAWRVSGSSTDTQYF.

The V gene is TRBV7-2, the J gene TRBJ2-3, with 13 bases identical to TRBD2. V lost 7 bases, J lost 3 bases, and 10 bases stayed unmatched. Germline V gives CDR1 SGHTA, CDR2 FQGNSA. The CDR3 consists of 17 residues. This chain's CDR3 is CASNPGLAGRTTDTQYF. In DNA form, the CDR3 reads TGTGCCAGCAACCCGGGACTAGCGGGGAGGACGACAGATACGCAGTATTTT.

The V call is TRBV11-2, the J call TRBJ2-3, with 12 bases lining up with TRBD1. This CDR3 has 13 residues. Trimming took 11 bases from V and 4 from J; bases not matched to a gene: 4. CDR1 and CDR2 (germline): SGHAT, FQNNGV. Here the CDR3 reads CAGGQGASDTQYF. The CDR3 DNA sequence: TGTGCCGGGGGACAGGGGGCATCAGATACGCAGTATTTT.

This sequence joins TRBV20-1 and TRBJ1-6, with D uncertain. CDR1 is DFQATT and CDR2 is SNEGSKA in the germline V gene (reference sequence). The CDR3 extends over 11 amino acids. The germline V and J ends were trimmed by 6 bases and 10 bases, with 10 bases remaining between them. The CDR3 here is CSAAGNSPLHF. In DNA form, the CDR3 reads TGCAGTGCGGCCGGGAACTCACCCCTCCACTTT.

This clone was observed once. The chain has TRBV7-9 and TRBJ2-3; 7 nucleotides align to TRBD2. This CDR3 is built from 14 residues. J gave up 9 bases and V 1 base, and 7 bases lay outside the gene matches. CDR1 is SEHNR, CDR2 FQNEAQ, per germline (reference sequence). The CDR3 spells CASSLVGEGKTQYF. The CDR3 DNA follows: TGTGCCAGCAGCTTAGTCGGGGAGGGAAAGACGCAGTATTTT.

The chain links TRBV18 to TRBJ2-3, with TRBD2 identical over 14 bases. Germline assignment: CDR1 KGHSH and CDR2 LQKENI. Germline trimming cut 5 bases from V and 4 bases from J; bases unmatched to any gene: 5. CDR3 length equals 16 residues. CDR3 in DNA: TGTGCCAGCTCATCGACTAGCGGGGGGGTCGCAGATACGCAGTATTTT. As protein: CASSSTSGGVADTQYF.

The chain couples TRBV27 to TRBJ1-2; 9 nucleotides line up with TRBD1. The CDR3 spans 17 residues. J was trimmed by 4 bases and V by 0 bases; bases with no gene match: 9. Germline assignment: CDR1 MNHEY and CDR2 SMNVEV (reference sequence). The CDR3 spells CASSLSGFGQGTYGYTF. In DNA, the CDR3 is TGTGCCAGCAGTTTATCGGGCTTCGGACAGGGGACCTATGGCTACACCTTC.

The chain couples TRBV2 to TRBJ1-6, with TRBD1 identical over 9 bases. The germline V gene encodes CDR1 SNHLY and CDR2 FYNNEI. The V and J ends lost 1 base and 10 bases, in that order; junction bases with no gene match: 5. The CDR3 covers 15 residues. The CDR3 region has the DNA TGTGCCAGCAGTGAAGGTACAGGGGGCGGCTCACCCCTCCACTTT. This encodes CASSEGTGGGSPLHF.

This chain uses TRBV25-1 with TRBJ2-7, with 12 bases that match TRBD1. This CDR3 comprises 15 residues. V was pared by 2 bases and J by 6 bases, with 5 bases of the junction left unmatched. CDR1 is MGHDK and CDR2 is SYGVNS in the germline V gene. The CDR3 DNA reads as TGTGCCAGCAGTGAACAAGGGACAGGGGGCGGCGAGCAGTACTTC. Encoded protein: CASSEQGTGGGEQYF.

The rearrangement links TRBV10-3 to TRBJ1-4; D gene unclear. CDR3 length: 19 amino acids. V was cut by 2 bases and J by 7 bases, with 26 bases left in between. Germline V gene sequence: CDR1 ENHRY, CDR2 SYGVKD. The chain's CDR3 is CAISEAETGIGAISEKLFF. The CDR3, as DNA: TGTGCCATCAGTGAGGCCGAGACCGGGATAGGTGCCATAAGTGAAAAACTGTTTTTT.

This clone was seen once. The rearrangement uses TRBV27 and TRBJ2-1; the match to TRBD1 covers 10 bases. The germline V gene encodes CDR1 MNHEY and CDR2 SMNVEV (reference sequence). After removal of 7 bases from V and 6 bases from J, the junction contained 9 bases not matched to a gene. The CDR3 loop spans 15 amino acids. The CDR3 protein is CASTSHRTGGNEQFF. CDR3 DNA sequence: TGTGCCAGCACCTCCCACCGGACAGGGGGCAATGAGCAGTTCTTC.

The J gene is TRBJ2-7, the V gene TRBV6-5; 10 nucleotides align to TRBD1. The CDR3 covers 14 residues. Germline CDR1 and CDR2: MNHEY and SVGAGI. V lost 2 bases to trimming and J lost 2 bases; unmatched junction nucleotides: 0. The CDR3 here is CASSYGQGAYEQYF. The CDR3 DNA reads TGTGCCAGCAGTTACGGACAGGGGGCCTACGAGCAGTACTTC.

The chain uses TRBV27 and TRBJ2-5; 9 bases map to TRBD2. V shed 5 bases, J shed 3 bases, and the junction held 4 bases outside the gene matches. Germline assignment: CDR1 MNHEY and CDR2 SMNVEV (reference sequence). This CDR3 contains 14 residues. Here the CDR3 reads CASSPSGDEETQYF. The CDR3 DNA follows: TGTGCCAGCAGTCCTAGCGGGGATGAAGAGACCCAGTACTTC.

The V call is TRBV5-1, the J call TRBJ2-5, with a tentative D call TRBD1 (6 bases). The J call may be mistaken, given a closer DNA end match to TRBJ2-7. CDR3 length: 15 amino acids. Germline CDR1 reads SGHRS; CDR2 reads YFSETQ. Here the CDR3 DNA reads TGCGCCAGCAGCTTGGAGGCAGGGGAACCCTACGAGCAGTACTTC. The encoded protein is CASSLEAGEPYEQYF.

The rearrangement links TRBV6-5 to TRBJ2-1, with 10 positions matching TRBD1. This CDR3 contains 13 residues. Unmatched junction bases numbered 9, after V lost 6 bases and J lost 13 bases. Germline values: CDR1 MNHEY, CDR2 SVGAGI. CDR3 nucleotides: TGTGCCAGCAGCCAGACAGGGGGCGTCCTCCAGTTCTTC. It specifies CASSQTGGVLQFF.

The gene calls are TRBV7-6 and TRBJ2-6, with 7 positions matching TRBD1. The CDR3 is 17 residues long. Trimming at V came to 2 bases and at J to 0 bases, leaving 4 bases not matched to a gene. From germline, CDR1 is SGHVS and CDR2 FNYEAQ. The CDR3 loop is CASSLRAGGSGANVLTF. In DNA form, the CDR3 reads TGTGCCAGCAGCTTAAGGGCAGGGGGCTCTGGGGCCAACGTCCTGACTTTC.